A selection of T cell receptor beta chains follows, all from one sample in a study of cytomegalovirus exposure and HLA in healthy donors. Profiling relied on immunoSEQ multiplex PCR, and the TCRdb table lists in-frame clones only, not all of them. Here the sample spans under 150,000 clones, about 90% being singletons. The sample taken for sequencing was PBMCs. The receptors come from a woman between 18 and 30 years old in good health and CMV-seropositive. The CDR3 runs from the conserved cysteine through the conserved F or W. The D gene is left open where the match is weak. Some rows mark clone size as missing; the rest say once, few, many or name a class of expanded clone.

d_gene,j_gene,len,v_gene,abundance,CDR3aa,CDR3nt
.,TRBJ2-2,15,TRBV7-2,.,CASSLGLARTGELFF,TGTGCCAGCAGCTTAGGTCTAGCGCGGACCGGGGAGCTGTTTTTT
.,TRBJ1-1,15,TRBV9,.,CASSPRTEGWTEAFF,TGTGCCAGCAGCCCCAGGACAGAGGGCTGGACTGAAGCTTTCTTT
.,TRBJ2-6,15,TRBV2,.,CASSVEGAGANVLTF,TGTGCCAGCAGTGTGGAAGGGGCTGGGGCCAACGTCCTGACTTTC
TRBD1,TRBJ1-2,13,TRBV5-6,.,CASSPGDSYGYTF,TGTGCCAGCAGCCCGGGGGACAGCTATGGCTACACCTTC
.,TRBJ2-5,15,TRBV4-1,.,CASSQAPGAGETQYF,TGCGCCAGCAGCCAAGCTCCAGGGGCGGGAGAGACCCAGTACTTC
.,TRBJ2-1,12,TRBV7-9,.,CASSAPTEKQFF,TGTGCCAGCAGCGCCCCAACTGAGAAGCAGTTCTTC
TRBD1,TRBJ2-7,15,TRBV4-3,.,CASSQKLDRAYEQYF,TGCGCCAGCAGCCAAAAATTGGACAGGGCCTACGAGCAGTACTTC
.,TRBJ2-7,14,TRBV5-8,many,CASSLGQGLYEQYF,TGTGCCAGCAGCTTGGGGCAGGGGCTTTACGAGCAGTACTTC
TRBD1,TRBJ2-7,15,TRBV27,.,CASSFTGQGPYEQYF,TGTGCCAGCAGTTTCACCGGACAGGGACCCTACGAGCAGTACTTC
.,TRBJ1-2,14,TRBV5-4,.,CASSPGLLNYGYTF,TGTGCCAGCAGCCCCGGACTCCTTAACTATGGCTACACCTTC
.,TRBJ1-4,17,TRBV5-1,.,CASRRTGWRATNEKLFF,TGCGCCAGCAGACGAACAGGGTGGCGAGCTACTAATGAAAAACTGTTTTTT
TRBD1,TRBJ2-1,14,TRBV19,.,CASSLSGTGLGQFF,TGTGCCAGTAGTCTTTCCGGGACAGGGTTAGGGCAGTTCTTC
TRBD1,TRBJ1-1,15,TRBV6-1,.,CASTKAGTVNTEAFF,TGTGCCAGCACCAAGGCCGGGACAGTGAACACTGAAGCTTTCTTT
.,TRBJ1-5,15,TRBV6-5,.,CASSFFPGSNQPQHF,TGTGCCAGCAGTTTTTTCCCAGGGAGCAATCAGCCCCAGCATTTT
.,TRBJ1-1,16,TRBV11-2,.,CASSLGPAGLNTEAFF,TGTGCCAGCAGCTTAGGTCCCGCAGGGCTGAACACTGAAGCTTTCTTT
.,TRBJ2-5,17,TRBV28,.,CASSLLGGAAPQETQYF,TGTGCCAGCAGTTTATTGGGTGGGGCAGCCCCCCAAGAGACCCAGTACTTC
.,TRBJ2-7,13,TRBV5-4,.,CASSFGSSYEQYF,TGTGCCAGCAGCTTTGGTAGCTCCTACGAGCAGTACTTC
TRBD2,TRBJ2-7,14,TRBV7-8,.,CASSELAGAYEQYF,TGTGCCAGCAGCGAACTAGCGGGGGCCTACGAGCAGTACTTC
.,TRBJ2-4,12,TRBV11-2,.,CASSLGGLIQYF,TGTGCCAGCAGCTTAGGAGGACTTATTCAGTACTTC
.,TRBJ1-1,14,TRBV28,.,CASSPISVSTEAFF,TGTGCCAGCAGCCCAATATCCGTGAGCACTGAAGCTTTCTTT
TRBD2,TRBJ2-1,20,TRBV10-3,.,CAISGGGTSGTTSSYNEQFF,TGTGCCATCAGCGGGGGGGGGACTAGCGGGACCACTAGCTCCTACAATGAGCAGTTCTTC
.,TRBJ2-1,17,TRBV19,.,CASSTLFGFSSYNEQFF,TGTGCCAGTAGTACCCTTTTCGGGTTTAGCTCCTACAATGAGCAGTTCTTC